One sample yielded the 9 T cell receptor beta chains listed below, sequenced in a study of Graves' ophthalmopathy and Graves' hyperthyroidism. The authors amplified TCR beta CDR3 regions, and they did so from RNA transcripts for repertoire sequencing. Investigators did first-round RT-PCR with HTBI primers, then second-round multiplex PCR. TCRdb recomputed calls from the multiplex PCR reads with MiXCR, one row per CDR3 protein. Of 500,000 to 700,000 distinct CDR3 sequences in the sample, 35% to 45% are singletons; the top ten hold around 4.6%. Sequencing was performed on peripheral blood or thyroid tissue (not recorded which). These receptors were obtained from an adult man with Graves' hyperthyroidism.

This clonotype was seen only a few times. The chain links TRBV12-5 to TRBJ1-4; a possible D gene is TRBD1 (6 bases). V was pared by 3 bases and J by 2 bases, with 13 bases between. In germline, CDR1 is LGHNT, CDR2 FRNRAP. The CDR3 is made up of 16 amino acids. The CDR3 loop reads CASGFLTGRTNEKLFF. The DNA of the CDR3 is TGTGCTAGTGGTTTCCTCACAGGGCGGACTAATGAAAAACTGTTTTTT.

CDR3 residues: CASNQDQSGGYDEQYF. The CDR3 DNA follows: TGTGCCAGCAACCAAGATCAAAGCGGGGGATACGACGAGCAGTACTTC. This chain links TRBV7-9 with TRBJ2-7; 8 bases are a match to TRBD2. V dropped 7 bases and J dropped 5; count of bases not matched to a gene: 16. Germline loops: CDR1 SEHNR, CDR2 FQNEAQ (reference sequence). This CDR3 contains 16 residues.

This clonotype was detected ten times or more. The chain is built from TRBV25-1 and TRBJ1-1; no reliable D call. Per the germline V gene, CDR1 is MGHDK and CDR2 is SYGVNS. The CDR3 is 14 amino acids. The V gene lost 6 bases and the J gene lost 1 base, with 12 bases spanning the gap. For the CDR3, the DNA is TGTGCCAGCAGCGTAGTTGGAGGGAACACTGAAGCTTTCTTT. Amino acid sequence: CASSVVGGNTEAFF.

V usage is TRBV7-2 and J usage is TRBJ2-6, with D tentatively TRBD1 (6 bases). The CDR3 sequence is 19 residues long. With 3 bases removed from V and 0 bases from J, the gap between germline ends came to 18 bases. The V gene's germline CDR1 is SGHTA and CDR2 FQGNSA. The CDR3 region is CASSLALHRESSGANVLTF. CDR3 bases: TGTGCCAGCAGCTTGGCACTACACAGGGAAAGCTCTGGGGCCAACGTCCTGACTTTC.

This clonotype was seen ten or more times. This chain joins TRBV2 and TRBJ1-2; 10 nucleotides agree with TRBD1. V shed 1 base, J shed 4 bases, and the junction held 0 bases outside the gene matches. This CDR3 is 14 amino acids long. Per the germline V gene, CDR1 is SNHLY and CDR2 is FYNNEI. DNA for the CDR3: TGTGCCAGCAGTGAAGGACAGGGGGCCTATGGCTACACCTTC. Protein sequence: CASSEGQGAYGYTF.

About this clonotype itself: With a much larger clone just one base away, this may be a read error. The chain has TRBV10-3 and TRBJ1-3; perhaps TRBD1 as D (5 bases). There are 16 residues in the CDR3. In germline, CDR1 is ENHRY, CDR2 SYGVKD. CDR3 in amino acids: CAISEPLKGAGNAIYF. CDR3 DNA: TGTGCCATCAGTGAGCCCCTGAAAGGGGCTGGAAACGCCATATATTTT.

This clonotype was seen only a few times. Germline and junction disagree at one end, which may indicate a read error. Here the CDR3 reads CASSLGQGPHNEQYF. The CDR3 nucleotides read TGTGCCAGCAGCTTAGGGCAGGGGCCGCACAATGAGCAGTACTTC. V gene TRBV12-3 or TRBV12-4 combines with J gene TRBJ2-7, with TRBD1 as a possible D gene (6 bases). CDR3 length: 15 residues.

This clonotype was counted a few times. The J gene is TRBJ1-1, the V gene TRBV6-1; D is unresolved. The V end was cut by 1 base, the J end by 5 bases, with 11 bases between. The germline V gene has CDR1 MNHNS and CDR2 SASEGT. The CDR3 is made up of 14 amino acids. Written as DNA, the CDR3 is TGTGCCAGCAGTGAAGAGGTAGGGAGGACTGAAGCTTTCTTT. Protein sequence: CASSEEVGRTEAFF.

In DNA form, the CDR3 reads TGTGCCAGCAGTTACTCGGAGACTAATGAAAAACTGTTTTTT. Residues: CASSYSETNEKLFF. The J gene is TRBJ1-4, the V gene TRBV6-1; D gene ambiguous. This CDR3 comprises 14 residues. Germline V gives CDR1 MNHNS, CDR2 SASEGT. V lost 5 bases and J 2 bases, leaving 9 bases between the germline ends.